One and the same sample provided the 28 T cell receptor beta chains below, sequenced in a study of T cell responses to AZD1222 COVID-19 vaccine. Assay used: immunoSEQ multiplex PCR; TCRdb lists only in-frame clones, some missing. The data hold 96,000 or so clones, with nearly 90% observed a single time. This specimen consisted of peripheral blood, obtained on day 0 of AZD1222 vaccination. All receptors come from an adult in good health.

V is TRBV7-2 and J is TRBJ1-3, with D unclear. Trimming stripped 1 base from V and 4 bases from J, with 17 bases between. The germline gives CDR1 SGHTA, CDR2 FQGNSA. The CDR3 is 17 residues long. CDR3 sequence reads: CASSLGTDGSSGNTIYF. For the CDR3, the DNA is TGTGCCAGCAGCTTAGGGACTGACGGCTCTAGCGGAAACACCATATATTTT. Supplemented by reference TRBV7-2 and TRBJ1-3, the full variable domain reads GAGVSQSPSNKVTEKGKDVELRCDPISGHTALYWYRQSLGQGLEFLIYFQGNSAPDKSGLPSDRFSAERTGGSVSTLTIQRTQQEDSAVYLCASSLGTDGSSGNTIYFGEGSWLTVV.

The chain is built from TRBV5-5 and TRBJ1-4; D ambiguous. V lost 4 bases and J 8 bases, leaving 18 bases between the germline ends. Germline assignment: CDR1 SGHKS and CDR2 YYEKEE (reference sequence). This CDR3 is 15 amino acids long. The CDR3 sequence is CASSPDGWGYEKLFF. In DNA, the CDR3 is TGTGCCAGCAGCCCCGACGGTTGGGGATACGAAAAACTGTTTTTT.

The gene calls are TRBV5-1 and TRBJ1-1, with 7 bases that match TRBD1. Germline V gene lookup returns CDR1 SGHRS and CDR2 YFSETQ. With 4 bases clipped from V and 1 base from J, the junction kept 4 bases outside the gene matches. CDR3 length: 14 amino acids. CDR3 residues: CASSKGAANTEAFF. The CDR3 DNA reads TGCGCCAGCAGCAAGGGGGCGGCGAACACTGAAGCTTTCTTT. Using reference TRBV5-1 and TRBJ1-1 for the parts outside the CDR3, the full variable domain is KAGVTQTPRYLIKTRGQQVTLSCSPISGHRSVSWYQQTPGQGLQFLFEYFSETQRNKGNFPGRFSGRQFSNSRSEMNVSTLELGDSALYLCASSKGAANTEAFFGQGTRLTVV.

The rearrangement uses TRBV28 and TRBJ2-7, with 7 bases identical to TRBD1. V trimming: 3 bases; J trimming: 4 bases; junction bases outside the gene matches: 9. The CDR3 covers 15 residues. The germline CDR1 and CDR2 sequences are MDHEN and SYDVKM. This CDR3 reads CASSLKGQEYYEQYF. The CDR3 nucleotides are TGTGCCAGCAGTTTGAAAGGACAGGAGTATTACGAGCAGTACTTC.

V usage is TRBV29-1 and J usage is TRBJ1-1, with D tentatively TRBD1 (5 bases). Trimming cost V 4 bases and J 1 base, with 10 bases left between them. The CDR3 has 13 residues. In germline, CDR1 is SQVTM, CDR2 ANQGSEA. CDR3 coding DNA: TGCAGCGTTGCATTTACAGGGAACACTGAAGCTTTCTTT. Protein sequence: CSVAFTGNTEAFF.

The V call is TRBV5-1, the J call TRBJ2-3; unclear D gene. The V and J ends lost 0 bases and 6 bases respectively, with 8 bases between them. This CDR3 comprises 13 residues. Per germline, CDR1 SGHRS and CDR2 YFSETQ. CDR3 residues: CASSLATLDTQYF. The CDR3 DNA reads TGCGCCAGCAGCTTGGCCACCTTGGATACGCAGTATTTT.

The V and J genes are TRBV9 and TRBJ1-2; tentative D call: TRBD1 (6 bases). Trimming stripped 0 bases from V and 5 bases from J, with 14 bases between. Germline V lookup: CDR1 SGDLS, CDR2 YYNGEE. This CDR3 has 15 residues. The CDR3 loop reads CASSVEGRGFYGYTF. The CDR3 bases are TGTGCCAGCAGCGTAGAGGGCAGGGGCTTTTATGGCTACACCTTC.

The V call is TRBV7-3, the J call TRBJ2-3, with TRBD2 identical over 11 bases. There are 16 residues in the CDR3. J gave up 6 bases and V 2 bases, and 7 bases lay outside the gene matches. Looked up from germline, CDR1 is SGHTA and CDR2 is FQGTGA. CDR3 region: CASSLRPTSGDDTQYF. The CDR3 DNA reads TGTGCCAGCAGCTTACGGCCGACTAGCGGGGATGATACGCAGTATTTT.

V and J are TRBV19 and TRBJ2-1; the D is unclear. The germline V gene encodes CDR1 LNHDA and CDR2 SQIVND (reference sequence). V gave up 5 bases and J gave up 6 bases, with 8 bases separating them. The CDR3 sequence is 12 residues long. The CDR3 sequence is CASSFSGNEQFF. For the CDR3, the DNA is TGTGCCAGTAGTTTTTCGGGCAATGAGCAGTTCTTC.

The chain combines TRBV24-1 with TRBJ1-5, with TRBD1 matching 10 bases. This CDR3 comprises 13 residues. CDR1 is KGHDR, CDR2 SFDVKD, per germline. V gave up 9 bases and J gave up 5 bases; unmatched junction bases: 3. CDR3 sequence (DNA): TGTGCCACCGCGGACAGGGGGGATCAGCCCCAGCATTTT. This encodes CATADRGDQPQHF.

The genes are TRBV19 and TRBJ2-5, with 10 positions matching TRBD2. V lost 5 bases and J lost 5; bases outside the gene matches: 11. Germline loops: CDR1 LNHDA, CDR2 SQIVND (reference sequence). This CDR3 spans 16 amino acids. CDR3 bases: TGTGCCAGTAGTGAACTAGCGGGGTTGGGGTGGGAGACCCAGTACTTC. Amino acids: CASSELAGLGWETQYF.

The chain is built from TRBV29-1 and TRBJ2-5; possibly TRBD1 for D (6 bases). The germline CDR1 and CDR2 sequences are SQVTM and ANQGSEA. CDR3 length: 12 residues. Between the trimmed V and J ends, which lost 3 bases and 5 bases, there was a span of 10 bases. The CDR3 nucleotides read TGCAGCGTTGATGGGGGCGAGGAGACCCAGTACTTC. It specifies CSVDGGEETQYF.

In this sample, this clone turned up a few times. Other DNA sequences within the sample encode an identical CDR3. The V and J genes are TRBV5-1 and TRBJ1-1, with 8 bases matching TRBD1. CDR1 is SGHRS, CDR2 YFSETQ, per germline. With 3 bases clipped from V and 3 bases from J, the junction kept 4 bases outside the gene matches. CDR3 length equals 14 residues. Here the CDR3 DNA reads TGCGCCAGCAGCTCGATACAGGGGGACACTGAAGCTTTCTTT. This codes for CASSSIQGDTEAFF.

The chain is built from TRBV7-9 and TRBJ2-7, with TRBD2 identical over 14 bases. The germline V gene has CDR1 SEHNR and CDR2 FQNEAQ (reference sequence). The J segment lost 0 bases and the V segment lost 1 base, leaving 8 bases of the junction unmatched. The CDR3 consists of 19 residues. In DNA form, the CDR3 reads TGTGCCAGCAGCTTAGGGACTAGCGGGGGGACCCAAATCTCCTACGAGCAGTACTTC. This encodes CASSLGTSGGTQISYEQYF.

The V call is TRBV18, the J call TRBJ2-1; D ambiguous. This CDR3 is built from 16 residues. With 0 bases removed from V and 0 bases from J, the gap between germline ends came to 9 bases. Germline V gene data show CDR1 as KGHSH and CDR2 as LQKENI. In nucleotides, the CDR3 is TGTGCCAGCTCACCACCTAGCACGAGCTCCTACAATGAGCAGTTCTTC. Its translation: CASSPPSTSSYNEQFF.

The V call is TRBV7-9, the J call TRBJ1-1; D is perhaps TRBD1 (5 bases). The V gene's germline CDR1 is SEHNR and CDR2 FQNEAQ (reference sequence). Trimming shortened V by 4 bases and J by 5 bases, and 11 bases separated the two germline ends. The CDR3 has 13 residues. The CDR3 protein is CASSSGRGTEAFF. DNA for the CDR3: TGTGCCAGCAGCTCCGGACGGGGGACTGAAGCTTTCTTT.

This chain joins TRBV11-2 and TRBJ1-3; 7 bases fit TRBD1. Looked up from germline, CDR1 is SGHAT and CDR2 is FQNNGV. This CDR3 has 16 residues. The V gene end was trimmed by 3 bases and the J gene end by 1 base; junction bases not matched to a gene: 6. The CDR3: CASSLRGLGSGNTIYF. Here the CDR3 DNA reads TGTGCCAGCAGCTTGAGGGGGCTAGGGTCTGGAAACACCATATATTTT.

V usage is TRBV19 and J usage is TRBJ2-7, with D perhaps matching TRBD1 or TRBD2 (6 bases each). This CDR3 has 15 amino acids. Trimming took 5 bases from V and 3 from J, leaving 17 bases between them. Germline V gene lookup returns CDR1 LNHDA and CDR2 SQIVND (reference sequence). The CDR3: CASSALGGRGYEQYF. CDR3 sequence (DNA): TGTGCCAGTAGTGCACTGGGGGGCCGGGGCTACGAGCAGTACTTC.

A few counts support this clone. The chain is built from TRBV6-5 and TRBJ1-1; tentative D call: TRBD1 (5 bases). Trimming removed 5 bases at V and 10 bases at J, with 17 bases between. The CDR3 has 13 amino acids. Germline lookup yields CDR1 MNHEY and CDR2 SVGAGI. The CDR3 loop is CASSQTVGARAFF. The DNA for the CDR3 is TGTGCCAGCAGTCAGACCGTCGGGGCTCGAGCTTTCTTT.

The chain couples TRBV3-1 (or the pseudogene TRBV3-2) to TRBJ1-6; D remains ambiguous. V gave up 5 bases and J gave up 14 bases, with 10 bases separating them. This CDR3 region has 11 residues. Germline loops: CDR1 LGHDT, CDR2 YNNKEL (reference sequence). CDR3 region: CASSSPSALHF. The CDR3 nucleotides are TGTGCCAGCAGCTCCCCCTCAGCCCTCCACTTT.

This chain uses TRBV5-4 with TRBJ2-5; no firm D call. CDR1 is SGHNT, CDR2 YYREEE, per germline (reference sequence). There are 14 residues in the CDR3. V was shortened by 0 bases and J by 5 bases, with 11 bases between the two germline ends. The CDR3 DNA reads as TGTGCCAGCAGCTTGGGTGCGGCTGGGGAGACCCAGTACTTC. This gives the protein CASSLGAAGETQYF.

The J gene is TRBJ1-2, the V gene TRBV7-2, with 10 bases lining up with TRBD1. The germline CDR1 and CDR2 sequences are SGHTA and FQGNSA. The CDR3 covers 14 residues. V was pared by 5 bases and J by 5 bases, with 5 bases of the junction left unmatched. The CDR3 DNA is TGTGCCAGCAGCCGGACAGGGGGGAGGTATGGCTACACCTTC. Its translation is CASSRTGGRYGYTF.

The rearrangement uses TRBV5-8 and TRBJ2-7, with D possibly being TRBD1 (5 bases). Germline CDR1 reads SGHTS; CDR2 reads YDEGEE. This CDR3 is built from 12 residues. Trimming pared 1 base from V and 3 bases from J, leaving 5 bases between. The CDR3 loop reads CASSLTGYEQYF. The CDR3 bases are TGTGCCAGCAGCTTGACAGGCTACGAGCAGTACTTC.

The V and J genes are TRBV6-5 and TRBJ1-4, with D unclear. Per the germline V gene, CDR1 is MNHEY and CDR2 is SVGAGI. V lost 11 bases to trimming and J lost 5 bases, with 21 bases between them. This CDR3 region has 15 residues. The CDR3 DNA reads as TGTGCCGCCGTGGAGTTCTCGTGGGGAAATGAAAAACTGTTTTTT. As protein: CAAVEFSWGNEKLFF.

The chain employs TRBV5-4 and TRBJ2-2, with 9 bases matching TRBD1. The CDR3 loop spans 15 amino acids. Per germline, CDR1 SGHNT and CDR2 YYREEE (reference sequence). Unmatched junction bases numbered 8, after V lost 4 bases and J lost 7 bases. The CDR3 reads CASSSQQGAFGELFF. DNA for the CDR3: TGTGCCAGCAGCAGCCAACAGGGGGCTTTCGGGGAGCTGTTTTTT. Using reference TRBV5-4 and TRBJ2-2 for the parts outside the CDR3, the full variable domain is ETGVTQSPTHLIKTRGQQVTLRCSSQSGHNTVSWYQQALGQGPQFIFQYYREEENGRGNFPPRFSGLQFPNYSSELNVNALELDDSALYLCASSSQQGAFGELFFGEGSRLTVL.

The chain employs TRBV29-1 and TRBJ2-7; 7 bases agree with TRBD1. The CDR3 is 13 residues long. The germline V gene encodes CDR1 SQVTM and CDR2 ANQGSEA. Trimming took 6 bases from V and 2 from J; bases not matched to a gene: 7. The CDR3 spells CSVVTGVAYEQYF. CDR3 DNA: TGCAGCGTGGTAACAGGGGTCGCCTACGAGCAGTACTTC.

The genes are TRBV9 and TRBJ2-1; TRBD2 matches 8 bases. The CDR3 totals 14 residues. With 1 base clipped from V and 3 bases from J, the junction kept 0 bases outside the gene matches. CDR1 is SGDLS and CDR2 is YYNGEE in the germline V gene. CDR3 sequence reads: CASSVTSGYNEQFF. The CDR3 DNA is TGTGCCAGCAGCGTAACTAGCGGCTACAATGAGCAGTTCTTC.

V gene TRBV5-1 combines with J gene TRBJ1-5, with TRBD1 as a possible D gene (5 bases). The CDR3 consists of 16 residues. The V gene's germline CDR1 is SGHRS and CDR2 YFSETQ. The ends were cut back, 6 bases at V and 0 bases at J, with 16 bases in the middle. DNA for the CDR3: TGCGCCAGCATGGAGGGGCCGGGGAATAGCAATCAGCCCCAGCATTTT. It codes for CASMEGPGNSNQPQHF.